The 25 T cell receptor beta chains reported below all come from one sample, sequenced in a study of cytomegalovirus exposure and HLA in healthy donors. The PCR ran on 60 Vbeta and 13 Jbeta primers. Profiled with immunoSEQ multiplex PCR; TCRdb holds only in-frame clones, not every one. The sample has over 95,000 clones; 76% are singletons. Source material: PBMCs. All receptors derive from a man in his forties in good health and CMV-seronegative.

CDR3 loop: CASSLGTGTGYAEAFF. In DNA, the CDR3 is TGTGCCAGCAGCTTAGGAACCGGGACAGGGTACGCTGAAGCTTTCTTT. This rearrangement joins TRBV7-2 to TRBJ1-1; 9 nucleotides line up with TRBD1. Per the germline V gene, CDR1 is SGHTA and CDR2 is FQGNSA. This CDR3 spans 16 amino acids. J gave up 6 bases and V 1 base, and 9 bases lay outside the gene matches.

The chain couples TRBV29-1 to TRBJ1-2; perhaps TRBD1 as D (5 bases). From germline, CDR1 is SQVTM and CDR2 ANQGSEA. The V and J ends lost 4 bases and 5 bases respectively, with 20 bases between them. This CDR3 contains 15 residues. In DNA, the CDR3 is TGCAGCGTTGTCCTCCCTTTCCAGGGTAATTATGGCTACACCTTC. Amino acid sequence: CSVVLPFQGNYGYTF.

The rearrangement links TRBV10-3 to TRBJ1-4; TRBD1 is a possible D gene (6 bases). The CDR3 extends over 12 amino acids. Per germline, CDR1 ENHRY and CDR2 SYGVKD. The V end lost 11 bases, the J end lost 4 bases, and 11 bases lay between the germline ends. This CDR3 reads CASKGGNEKLFF. CDR3 DNA sequence: TGTGCCTCGAAAGGGGGTAATGAAAAACTGTTTTTT.

V gene TRBV27 combines with J gene TRBJ1-5; 10 bases agree with TRBD1. The CDR3 extends over 14 amino acids. CDR1 and CDR2 from the germline V gene are MNHEY and SMNVEV (reference sequence). The trim removed 4 bases at V and 7 bases at J, leaving 4 bases unmatched. The DNA for the CDR3 is TGTGCCAGCAGTTCGGGACAGGGGTACCAGCCCCAGCATTTT. Amino acids: CASSSGQGYQPQHF.

Remarks on this clone: One end of the junction varies from germline; a read error may be responsible. The chain has TRBV7-9 and TRBJ2-1; D not resolved. Germline lookup yields CDR1 SEHNR and CDR2 FQNEAQ (reference sequence). CDR3 length: 14 amino acids. The CDR3 protein is CSSSLVLSYNEQFF. CDR3 nucleotide sequence: TGTTCCAGCAGCTTAGTTCTCAGCTACAATGAGCAGTTCTTC.

The count of this clone is one. This sample includes further DNA sequences coding for the same CDR3. This rearrangement joins TRBV18 to TRBJ2-7, with 11 bases matching TRBD1. Trimming cost V 3 bases and J 6 bases; bases outside gene matches: 4. The CDR3 is made up of 14 amino acids. From germline, CDR1 is KGHSH and CDR2 LQKENI. The CDR3: CASSPGTGGREQYF. The DNA of the CDR3 is TGTGCCAGCTCACCCGGGACAGGGGGTCGCGAGCAGTACTTC. Full variable domain (remainder filled in from reference TRBV18 and TRBJ2-7): NAGVMQNPRHLVRRRGQEARLRCSPMKGHSHVYWYRQLPEEGLKFMVYLQKENIIDESGMPKERFSAEFPKEGPSILRIQQVVRGDSAAYFCASSPGTGGREQYFGPGTRLTVT.

V gene TRBV28 combines with J gene TRBJ1-6; maybe TRBD1 (6 bases). With 5 bases removed from V and 4 bases from J, the gap between germline ends came to 27 bases. The germline V gene encodes CDR1 MDHEN and CDR2 SYDVKM. The CDR3 covers 20 residues. The chain's CDR3 is CASSTHLGTPKEAYNSPLHF. CDR3 bases: TGTGCCAGCAGTACGCATCTCGGGACACCGAAAGAAGCGTATAATTCACCCCTCCACTTT.

The chain couples TRBV19 to TRBJ1-6; D call uncertain. The CDR3 spans 15 residues. Germline lookup yields CDR1 LNHDA and CDR2 SQIVND (reference sequence). V shed 0 bases and J shed 8 bases, with 11 bases lying between them. The CDR3: CASSIEASGDSPLHF. The DNA for the CDR3 is TGTGCCAGTAGTATAGAAGCCTCAGGCGATTCACCCCTCCACTTT.

This chain uses TRBV6-5 with TRBJ2-7; D may be TRBD2 (6 bases). In germline, CDR1 is MNHEY, CDR2 SVGAGI. V shed 4 bases and J shed 4 bases, with 20 bases lying between them. This CDR3 spans 16 amino acids. The CDR3 is CASSSSPAGSQYEQYF. For the CDR3, the DNA is TGTGCCAGCAGTTCCTCGCCGGCGGGGAGCCAGTACGAGCAGTACTTC.

The chain carries TRBV7-2 and TRBJ1-2; 7 bases line up with TRBD1. The germline CDR1 and CDR2 sequences are SGHTA and FQGNSA. CDR3 length equals 15 residues. The V segment lost 5 bases and the J segment 1 base; nucleotides outside the gene matches: 7. CDR3 sequence (DNA): TGTGCCAGCAGCCCTTACCGGGACAGTAACTATGGCTACACCTTC. It encodes CASSPYRDSNYGYTF.

This chain connects TRBV7-6 to TRBJ2-2; TRBD1 matches at 7 bases. The V and J ends lost 3 bases and 6 bases, in that order; junction bases with no gene match: 4. The germline V gene has CDR1 SGHVS and CDR2 FNYEAQ. The CDR3 runs to 14 residues. This CDR3 is CASSFTGVPGELFF. For the CDR3, the DNA is TGTGCCAGCAGCTTCACAGGGGTCCCCGGGGAGCTGTTTTTT.

This clone was seen a single time. The chain uses TRBV11-2 and TRBJ2-1; 7 bases map to TRBD2. The CDR3 spans 16 residues. The J segment lost 3 bases and the V segment lost 3 bases, leaving 8 bases of the junction unmatched. The germline V gene has CDR1 SGHAT and CDR2 FQNNGV. The CDR3 is CASSLIWRELYNEQFF. The CDR3 DNA reads as TGTGCCAGCAGCTTGATATGGCGGGAGCTCTACAATGAGCAGTTCTTC.

V usage is TRBV4-3 and J usage is TRBJ2-3; D remains ambiguous. V was shortened by 4 bases and J by 4 bases, with 6 bases between the two germline ends. The CDR3 loop spans 12 amino acids. Germline-derived CDR1 and CDR2 are LGHNA and YSLEER. CDR3 DNA: TGCGCCAGCAGCCTTAGATCAGATACGCAGTATTTT. Its protein is CASSLRSDTQYF.

The chain recombines TRBV28 with TRBJ1-1; 9 bases map to TRBD1. CDR3 length: 15 residues. The ends lost 2 bases at V and 5 bases at J; junction bases unmatched: 6. Germline-derived CDR1 and CDR2 are MDHEN and SYDVKM. CDR3 residues: CASSLLGQGKTEAFF. The CDR3, as DNA: TGTGCCAGCAGTTTACTCGGACAGGGGAAGACTGAAGCTTTCTTT. Supplemented by reference TRBV28 and TRBJ1-1, the full variable domain reads DVKVTQSSRYLVKRTGEKVFLECVQDMDHENMFWYRQDPGLGLRLIYFSYDVKMKEKGDIPEGYSVSREKKERFSLILESASTNQTSMYLCASSLLGQGKTEAFFGQGTRLTVV.

The rearrangement links TRBV28 to TRBJ2-1, with D possibly TRBD2 on 6 matching bases. The germline CDR1 and CDR2 sequences are MDHEN and SYDVKM. CDR3 length: 15 residues. The V end was cut by 9 bases, the J end by 7 bases, with 22 bases between. Here the CDR3 DNA reads TGTGCCAGTAAGATGTCACTAGCCCACTTGAATGAGCAGTTCTTC. Its protein product is CASKMSLAHLNEQFF.

The rearrangement joins TRBV7-9 to TRBJ2-3; 7 positions agree with TRBD2. The V gene end was trimmed by 5 bases and the J gene end by 0 bases; junction bases not matched to a gene: 5. This CDR3 has 15 residues. Germline-derived CDR1 and CDR2 are SEHNR and FQNEAQ (reference sequence). For the CDR3, the DNA is TGTGCCAGCAGCCAAGGCGGGAGTAGCACAGATACGCAGTATTTT. It yields the protein CASSQGGSSTDTQYF.

This clone appeared once. The V call is TRBV18, the J call TRBJ1-6; 8 nucleotides align to TRBD1. This CDR3 is 15 amino acids long. With V trimmed by 2 bases and J by 8 bases, 5 bases remained unmatched. CDR1 and CDR2 from the germline V gene are KGHSH and LQKENI. The CDR3 here is CASSPIPGQDSPLHF. CDR3 coding DNA: TGTGCCAGCTCACCAATACCGGGACAGGATTCACCCCTCCACTTT.

Written as DNA, the CDR3 is TGTGCCAGCAGTTACGCAGGGCCCCAACGAACCTACGAGCAGTACTTC. Its translation: CASSYAGPQRTYEQYF. The gene calls are TRBV6-5 and TRBJ2-7; a weak D match, TRBD1 (5 bases). Germline CDR1 reads MNHEY; CDR2 reads SVGAGI. V lost 2 bases and J lost 2, with 16 bases in between. This CDR3 has 16 amino acids.

Details on this clone: Germline and junction disagree at one end, which may indicate a read error. V usage is TRBV5-1 and J usage is TRBJ2-2; D gene uncertain. The V gene's germline CDR1 is SGHRS and CDR2 YFSETQ. CDR3 length equals 15 residues. CDR3 sequence: CASRLGFGNTGELFF. CDR3 DNA sequence: TGCGCCAGCAGGTTGGGTTTCGGGAACACCGGGGAGCTGTTTTTT.

A few counts support this clone. Other DNA sequences of this sample code for an identical CDR3. The chain joins TRBV28 to TRBJ2-7, with D possibly matching TRBD2 (5 bases). The length of the CDR3 is 18 residues. Trimming removed 6 bases from V and 1 base from J, with 25 bases in between. Germline-derived CDR1 and CDR2 are MDHEN and SYDVKM. CDR3 sequence (DNA): TGTGCCAGCAGACACTTCCCCTTGGTGGGAGTGAGGTCCTACGAGCAGTACTTC. Its translation: CASRHFPLVGVRSYEQYF.

This clone was detected once. V is TRBV7-9 and J is TRBJ2-1, with 14 bases matching TRBD2. In germline, CDR1 is SEHNR, CDR2 FQNEAQ (reference sequence). V lost 5 bases and J lost 10; bases outside the gene matches: 7. The CDR3 sequence is 15 residues long. CDR3 sequence: CASSAGLAGVGEQFF. CDR3 bases: TGTGCCAGCAGCGCGGGACTAGCGGGAGTTGGGGAGCAGTTCTTC. The full variable domain, with the rest looked up from reference TRBV7-9 and TRBJ2-1, is DTGVSQNPRHKITKRGQNVTFRCDPISEHNRLYWYRQTLGQGPEFLTYFQNEAQLEKSRLLSDRFSAERPKGSFSTLEIQRTEQGDSAMYLCASSAGLAGVGEQFFGPGTRLTVL.

This chain joins TRBV19 and TRBJ2-1, with 8 nucleotides matching TRBD2. V lost 4 bases and J lost 2; bases outside the gene matches: 7. This CDR3 spans 16 amino acids. Germline-derived CDR1 and CDR2 are LNHDA and SQIVND (reference sequence). The DNA of the CDR3 is TGTGCCAGTAGTACACACAGCGGGGGAACCTACAATGAGCAGTTCTTC. The encoded protein is CASSTHSGGTYNEQFF.

The chain is built from TRBV19 and TRBJ2-7, with 8 nucleotides matching TRBD1. CDR1 is LNHDA, CDR2 SQIVND, per germline (reference sequence). V shed 4 bases, J shed 2 bases, and the junction held 1 base outside the gene matches. This CDR3 region has 13 residues. This chain's CDR3 is CASSKQGAYEQYF. Written as DNA, the CDR3 is TGTGCCAGTAGTAAACAGGGGGCCTACGAGCAGTACTTC. The full variable domain, completed using reference TRBV19 and TRBJ2-7, is DGGITQSPKYLFRKEGQNVTLSCEQNLNHDAMYWYRQDPGQGLRLIYYSQIVNDFQKGDIAEGYSVSREKKESFPLTVTSAQKNPTAFYLCASSKQGAYEQYFGPGTRLTVT.

V is TRBV7-2 and J is TRBJ2-5; TRBD1 matches at 9 bases. The CDR3 sequence is 17 residues long. Trimming removed 5 bases from V and 5 bases from J; junction bases left unmatched: 15. Germline CDR1 and CDR2: SGHTA and FQGNSA. The DNA of the CDR3 is TGTGCCAGCAGCCTCCGTCCCGGGACAGGGTCGGGGGAGACCCAGTACTTC. It encodes CASSLRPGTGSGETQYF.

The CDR3 spells CASSPRWGGPDTQYF. CDR3 bases: TGTGCCAGCAGCCCACGGTGGGGGGGCCCAGATACGCAGTATTTT. V and J are TRBV27 and TRBJ2-3; perhaps TRBD2 as D (7 bases). The CDR3 totals 15 residues. Germline CDR1 MNHEY, CDR2 SMNVEV (reference sequence). Trimming took off 6 bases at V and 4 bases at J, with 17 bases between the two ends.